This TCR beta chain is drawn from a study of T-cell reconstitution after alpha-beta-depleted transplantation in children. TCRbeta library preparation incorporated unique molecular identifiers. Using its own MiXCR run on the PCR reads, TCRdb lists one record per CDR3 protein. The profile shows about 300,000 distinct CDR3 sequences, about a tenth of them singletons. Study findings and constraints: After transplant, at about two months, alpha-beta T cells were reportedly derived from several hundred expanded graft clones.

This clonotype was seen ten or more times. The antigen remains unidentified. Germline CDR1 is SGHTA and CDR2 is FQGNSA. The CDR3 extends over 14 amino acids. Trimming took off 1 base at V and 3 bases at J, with 7 bases between the two ends. The chain recombines TRBV7-2 with TRBJ1-5, with unresolved D. Here the sequenced sample was PBMCs, taken before TCRalphabeta/CD19-depleted stem cell transplant. This clonotype was obtained from a boy younger than two with acute myeloid leukemia, due to receive a stem cell transplant. CDR3 DNA: TGTGCCAGCAGCTTAGGACTGGTCAATCAGCCCCAGCATTTT. Translated: CASSLGLVNQPQHF. The full variable domain, rest sourced from reference TRBV7-2 and TRBJ1-5, is GAGVSQSPSNKVTEKGKDVELRCDPISGHTALYWYRQSLGQGLEFLIYFQGNSAPDKSGLPSDRFSAERTGGSVSTLTIQRTQQEDSAVYLCASSLGLVNQPQHFGDGTRLSIL.